The 18 T cell receptor beta chains in this list originate from one sample, sequenced in a study of T cell responses to AZD1222 COVID-19 vaccine (dated by TCRdb to about 2021). The protocol used for the library was the immunoSEQ multiplex PCR assay. Imported from immuneACCESS, the table was reduced by TCRdb to in-frame sequences with V and J called. These copies leave out some clones; in studies compared against another copy, an unresolved V gene accounts for under half, and the cause of the remainder is not known. The table of this sample itemizes about 140,000 clones. The ten largest clones capture about 2% of the sample. Explained via the paper, the time point label denotes: baseline before first vaccination. The specimen sequenced was peripheral blood. These receptors all come from an adult in good health.

V and J are TRBV14 and TRBJ1-6; tentatively, D is TRBD1 (6 bases). Germline-derived CDR1 and CDR2 are SGHDN and FVKESK. CDR3 length equals 15 residues. V gave up 0 bases and J gave up 7 bases, with 10 bases separating them. The chain's CDR3 is CASSQDGTGNSPLHF. CDR3 nucleotides: TGTGCCAGCAGCCAAGATGGCACAGGGAATTCACCCCTCCACTTT.

V gene TRBV7-3 combines with J gene TRBJ1-2; D is possibly TRBD1 (6 bases). The CDR3 spans 13 residues. Per the germline V gene, CDR1 is SGHTA and CDR2 is FQGTGA. Trimming removed 6 bases at V and 4 bases at J, with 12 bases between. The CDR3 nucleotides are TGTGCCAGCAGTATGGACAGCGGCTATGGCTACACCTTC. Protein: CASSMDSGYGYTF. The complete variable domain, with remaining parts taken from reference TRBV7-3 and TRBJ1-2, reads GAGVSQTPSNKVTEKGKYVELRCDPISGHTALYWYRQSLGQGPEFLIYFQGTGAADDSGLPNDRFFAVRPEGSVSTLKIQRTERGDSAVYLCASSMDSGYGYTFGSGTRLTVV.

The chain joins TRBV5-4 to TRBJ1-3; TRBD1 matches 8 bases. The germline V gene encodes CDR1 SGHNT and CDR2 YYREEE (reference sequence). The CDR3 is 16 amino acids. V shed 4 bases and J 2 bases; nucleotides not matched to a gene: 8. The CDR3 region has the DNA TGTGCCAGCAGCGGGAAGCCGACAGGGGCTGGAAACACCATATATTTT. Translated: CASSGKPTGAGNTIYF.

The rearrangement links TRBV27 to TRBJ2-2, with 10 bases aligning to TRBD1. After removal of 6 bases from V and 4 bases from J, the junction contained 8 bases not matched to a gene. CDR3 length equals 16 residues. CDR1 is MNHEY and CDR2 is SMNVEV in the germline V gene (reference sequence). CDR3 protein: CASRPPGTGVTGELFF. The DNA for the CDR3 is TGTGCCAGCAGGCCCCCCGGGACAGGGGTCACCGGGGAGCTGTTTTTT.

The gene calls are TRBV18 and TRBJ2-7, with D possibly TRBD2 on 6 matching bases. The CDR3 has 16 amino acids. Per the germline V gene, CDR1 is KGHSH and CDR2 is LQKENI. Trimming took 1 base from V and 1 from J, leaving 14 bases between them. CDR3 protein: CASSPQADGRSYEQYF. CDR3 DNA: TGTGCCAGCTCACCACAAGCGGACGGGAGATCCTACGAGCAGTACTTC.

On this clone itself: The CDR3 does not end in the conserved phenylalanine or tryptophan, so this is likely a read error. The CDR3 reads CASSIAAAYGYTL. Here the CDR3 DNA reads TGTGCCAGTAGTATCGCGGCGGCCTATGGCTACACCCTC. The chain joins TRBV19 to TRBJ1-2; no firm D call. Per germline, CDR1 LNHDA and CDR2 SQIVND (reference sequence). This CDR3 is built from 13 residues. Trimming shortened V by 3 bases and J by 4 bases, and 9 bases separated the two germline ends.

The chain carries TRBV29-1 and TRBJ2-3; 8 nucleotides align to TRBD2. J lost 4 bases, V lost 5 bases, and 11 bases had no gene match. Germline values: CDR1 SQVTM, CDR2 ANQGSEA. The CDR3 has 15 amino acids. The CDR3 region is CSVMSDGGASDTQYF. The CDR3 DNA sequence: TGCAGCGTTATGAGCGACGGGGGGGCCTCAGATACGCAGTATTTT.

The rearrangement uses TRBV6-1 and TRBJ2-7; no reliable D call. The CDR3 spans 14 residues. The germline gives CDR1 MNHNS, CDR2 SASEGT. Between the trimmed V and J ends, which lost 2 bases and 2 bases, there was a span of 10 bases. In DNA form, the CDR3 reads TGTGCCAGCAGTGAATTCGGCAGAGCCTACGAGCAGTACTTC. Translation gives CASSEFGRAYEQYF.

The V call is TRBV19, the J call TRBJ2-3; D is possibly TRBD1 or TRBD2 (5 bases each). Trimming pared 3 bases from V and 0 bases from J, leaving 16 bases between. This CDR3 has 17 amino acids. The germline V gene encodes CDR1 LNHDA and CDR2 SQIVND (reference sequence). CDR3 sequence (DNA): TGTGCCAGTAGTATGCGGGCAGGGAGATCTAGCACAGATACGCAGTATTTT. Its protein is CASSMRAGRSSTDTQYF.

The chain uses TRBV6-5 and TRBJ2-1, with 7 bases that match TRBD2. V lost 5 bases to trimming and J lost 9 bases; unmatched junction nucleotides: 10. The CDR3 is 14 residues long. Germline V lookup: CDR1 MNHEY, CDR2 SVGAGI. The CDR3 sequence is CASSRSLAKGEQFF. Here the CDR3 DNA reads TGTGCCAGCAGTAGGTCACTAGCGAAAGGTGAGCAGTTCTTC.

The chain combines TRBV6-1 with TRBJ1-1, with D perhaps matching TRBD1 (5 bases). CDR1 MNHNS and CDR2 SASEGT come from the germline V gene. This CDR3 spans 14 amino acids. Trimming stripped 2 bases from V and 1 base from J, with 8 bases between. In DNA, the CDR3 is TGTGCCAGCAGTGAATTGGGGGGGAACACTGAAGCTTTCTTT. Translated, it gives CASSELGGNTEAFF.

This chain uses TRBV5-1 with TRBJ1-1; weak D call: TRBD1 (5 bases). CDR1 is SGHRS, CDR2 YFSETQ, per germline. Deletions cut 1 base from V and 6 bases from J, with 19 bases between. CDR3 length equals 16 residues. This chain's CDR3 is CASSLSTFGAGAEAFF. The CDR3, as DNA: TGCGCCAGCAGCTTGTCCACCTTTGGGGCTGGCGCTGAAGCTTTCTTT.

The V and J genes are TRBV28 and TRBJ2-7; D may correspond to TRBD1 or TRBD2 (5 bases each). Germline V gene lookup returns CDR1 MDHEN and CDR2 SYDVKM. The CDR3 loop spans 15 amino acids. The V end was cut by 6 bases, the J end by 0 bases, with 15 bases between. The CDR3 region is CASSTPGRSSYEQYF. The CDR3 bases are TGTGCCAGCAGCACCCCGGGACGGAGCTCCTACGAGCAGTACTTC.

The rearrangement uses TRBV4-2 and TRBJ1-1; 7 bases align to TRBD1. The V segment lost 3 bases and the J segment 3 bases; nucleotides outside the gene matches: 7. Germline V lookup: CDR1 LGHNA, CDR2 YNFKEQ. The CDR3 is made up of 15 amino acids. The CDR3 spells CASSQEQQGYTEAFF. CDR3 in DNA: TGTGCCAGCAGCCAGGAACAACAGGGGTACACTGAAGCTTTCTTT.

This rearrangement joins TRBV7-9 to TRBJ1-2; D is possibly TRBD1 (6 bases). Germline V CDR1 and CDR2: SEHNR, FQNEAQ (reference sequence). Trimming took 5 bases from V and 8 from J, leaving 15 bases between them. The CDR3 has 13 residues. The chain's CDR3 is CASSPTGNYGYTF. The CDR3 DNA reads TGTGCCAGCAGCCCCACAGGGAATTACGGCTACACCTTC.

This chain uses TRBV7-9 with TRBJ2-5; a weak D match, TRBD2 (5 bases). Germline V gives CDR1 SEHNR, CDR2 FQNEAQ (reference sequence). The CDR3 consists of 13 residues. Trimming took off 11 bases at V and 0 bases at J, with 13 bases between the two ends. CDR3 DNA: TGTGCCGCAAGCGGAAGGAACCAAGAGACCCAGTACTTC. Encoded protein: CAASGRNQETQYF. Full variable domain (remainder filled in from reference TRBV7-9 and TRBJ2-5): DTGVSQNPRHKITKRGQNVTFRCDPISEHNRLYWYRQTLGQGPEFLTYFQNEAQLEKSRLLSDRFSAERPKGSFSTLEIQRTEQGDSAMYLCAASGRNQETQYFGPGTRLLVL.

The chain has TRBV28 and TRBJ2-1; D is unresolved. V lost 8 bases and J lost 2, with 13 bases in between. Per germline, CDR1 MDHEN and CDR2 SYDVKM. This CDR3 comprises 14 residues. The CDR3 here is CASSSGVPYNEQFF. Here the CDR3 DNA reads TGTGCCAGCTCCTCAGGAGTTCCCTACAATGAGCAGTTCTTC.

J is TRBJ2-3 and V is TRBV3-1 (or the pseudogene TRBV3-2); a weak D match, TRBD1 (7 bases). Trimming took off 7 bases at V and 9 bases at J, with 20 bases between the two ends. This CDR3 spans 14 amino acids. The germline V gene encodes CDR1 LGHDT and CDR2 YNNKEL (reference sequence). The CDR3 is CASTQGGRGNTQYF. CDR3 bases: TGTGCCAGCACCCAGGGGGGACGGGGGAACACGCAGTATTTT.